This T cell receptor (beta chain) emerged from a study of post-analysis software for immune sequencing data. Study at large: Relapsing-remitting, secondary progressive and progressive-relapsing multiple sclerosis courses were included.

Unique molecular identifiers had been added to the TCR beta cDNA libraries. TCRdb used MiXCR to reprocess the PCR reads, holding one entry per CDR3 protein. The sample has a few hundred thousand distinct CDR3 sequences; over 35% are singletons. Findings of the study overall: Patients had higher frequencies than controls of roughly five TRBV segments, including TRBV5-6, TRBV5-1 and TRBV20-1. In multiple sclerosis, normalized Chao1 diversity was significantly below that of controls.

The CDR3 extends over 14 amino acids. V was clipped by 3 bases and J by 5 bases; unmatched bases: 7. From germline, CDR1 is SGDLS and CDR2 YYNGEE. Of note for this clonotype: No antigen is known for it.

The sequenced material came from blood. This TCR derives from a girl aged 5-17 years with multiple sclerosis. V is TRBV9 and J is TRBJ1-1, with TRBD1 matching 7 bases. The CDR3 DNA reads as TGTGCCAGCAGCGCCCGTGACAGGGATACTGAAGCTTTCTTT. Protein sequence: CASSARDRDTEAFF.